This T cell receptor (beta chain) derives from a study of Ad26.COV2.S vaccination and SARS-CoV-2 variants. This sample's treatment: over 15 received Ad26.COV2.S at low or high dose, single or two shots; 5 received placebo; per-sample allocation not given. Sampling was done on day 63 after the first vaccine or placebo injection. The protocol was immunoSEQ multiplex PCR, while the TCRdb copy is restricted to in-frame clones and leaves out a portion. The table includes around 240,000 clones, around 89% detected once. As regards this clone: Antigen unknown.

Study conclusions and caveats: The placebo group had lower spike-specific TCR breadth than the vaccine recipients did.

The CDR3 consists of 17 residues. V gave up 7 bases and J gave up 0 bases; unmatched junction bases: 9. Germline V gives CDR1 MDHEN, CDR2 SYDVKM. The specimen was peripheral blood, collected in a trial of Ad26.COV2.S vaccine versus placebo. This chain connects TRBV28 to TRBJ2-6; TRBD2 aligns across 7 bases. This receptor was obtained from a person between 18 and 60 years old who received the Ad26.COV2.S COVID-19 vaccine or a placebo. CDR3 sequence: CASTGGGDLSGANVLTF. The CDR3 region has the DNA TGTGCCAGCACTGGGGGAGGGGACCTCTCTGGGGCCAACGTCCTGACTTTC.